The present T cell receptor (beta chain) was sequenced within a study of CD8 T cells in Susac syndrome. Random hexamers primed reverse transcription of about 0.5 to 1 ug RNA. TCRdb re-called the immunoSEQ multiplex PCR reads with MiXCR, one entry per CDR3 protein. The sample has approximately 170,000 distinct CDR3 sequences; 92% are singletons. CDR1 and CDR2 from the germline V gene are LGHNA and YSLEER. Trimming left V 0 bases short and J 6 bases short, with 15 bases between. The CDR3 contains 16 residues. The T cells that were sequenced for TCR beta were CD8+ and CD4+ cells from blood. The TEMRA cells underwent FACS enrichment, while the CD8+ and CD4+ T cells underwent negative isolation.

This sequence originates from a human donor in good health. The material sequenced was CD4+ T cells from PBMCs. This chain connects TRBV4-3 to TRBJ1-3; D not certain. The CDR3 loop is CASSQDFGRAENTIYF. DNA for the CDR3: TGCGCCAGCAGCCAAGATTTCGGGAGGGCTGAAAACACCATATATTTT.